The clone carrying this T cell receptor (beta chain) was seen many times. Its antigen is as yet unknown. The sample originates from a study of human T cells and chemical hapten exposure. As for the study in general: Patients, largely female, had alopecia areata, totalis or universalis.

Time point indicated: patch test 2, 6 weeks after DPC sensitization. Treatment described: therapeutic diphenylcyclopropenone sensitization with weekly scalp DPC. Before extraction, the whole blood was not fractionated, and total RNA was taken from it. Study-wide points: Expanded TCRs were compared with controls, and the expanded TCRs formed significantly more large CDR3 similarity clusters.

CDR3 size: 14 residues. Trimming cost V 3 bases and J 1 base; bases outside gene matches: 2. TCRdb re-analysed the RACE reads in MiXCR, keeping a single row per CDR3 protein. The sample includes around 130,000 distinct CDR3 sequences, about an eighth of them seen just once. This receptor was taken from a woman aged 50 to 60 with alopecia areata. Some clones in this sample may be carry-over from other donors' samples. The chain couples TRBV12-3 or TRBV12-4 to TRBJ1-1; 7 nucleotides line up with TRBD1. The sequencing here drew on whole blood, taken in connection with sensitization to the hapten diphenylcyclopropenone (DPC). The CDR3 bases are TGTGCCAGCAGTTTGGGACAGCCGAACACTGAAGCTTTCTTT. It is translated as CASSLGQPNTEAFF.